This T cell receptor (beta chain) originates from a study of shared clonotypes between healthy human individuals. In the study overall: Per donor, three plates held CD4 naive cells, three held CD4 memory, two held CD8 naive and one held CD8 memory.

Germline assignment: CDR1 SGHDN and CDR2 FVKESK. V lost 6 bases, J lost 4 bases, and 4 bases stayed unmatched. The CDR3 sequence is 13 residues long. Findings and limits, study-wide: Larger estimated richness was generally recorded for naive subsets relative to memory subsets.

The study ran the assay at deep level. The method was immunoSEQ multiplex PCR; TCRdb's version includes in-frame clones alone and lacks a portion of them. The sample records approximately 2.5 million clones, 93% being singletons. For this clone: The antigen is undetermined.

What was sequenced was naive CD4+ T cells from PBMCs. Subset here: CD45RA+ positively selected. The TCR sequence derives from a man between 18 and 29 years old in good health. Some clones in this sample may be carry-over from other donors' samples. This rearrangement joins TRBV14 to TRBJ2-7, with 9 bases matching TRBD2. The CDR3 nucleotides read TGTGCCAGCAGTTTAGCGGGAGCGTACGAGCAGTACTTC. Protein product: CASSLAGAYEQYF.